This T cell receptor beta chain is drawn from a study of blood T cells in healthy people across ages. Overall study context: About one barcoded beta molecule per two T cells was captured by template switching. Study outcomes and limitations: Conclusively comparing naive with antigen-experienced cells was impossible with unsorted PBMCs. Naive CD4+ cell counts and diversity both ran higher in long-lived than in aged donors.

Total RNA was isolated from each sample in quantities of at least 6 micrograms. Concerning this clonotype itself: Its antigen is undetermined.

It was with a sample-barcoded 5' primer and a J-beta primer mix that a second PCR of roughly 7 to 12 cycles was run. TCRdb re-called the 5' RACE reads with MiXCR, one entry per CDR3 protein. The table records about 640,000 distinct CDR3 sequences, approximately 59% of them present only once. The sequenced sample consisted of blood. This receptor was taken from a man between 60 and 70 years old in good health.

The CDR3 bases are TGTGCCAGCAGCTTATCAGGGTTGGGTGATGAGCAGTACTTC. Its protein product is CASSLSGLGDEQYF. The genes are TRBV7-9 and TRBJ2-5, with D possibly matching TRBD1 (5 bases). Germline-derived CDR1 and CDR2 are SEHNR and FQNEAQ (reference sequence). The CDR3 length is 14 residues. V lost 2 bases and J 11 bases, leaving 18 bases between the germline ends.